The next 9 T cell receptor beta chains were all read from a single sample in a study of blood T cell repertoires in COVID-19 (dated by TCRdb to about 2020). Library preparation was by the immunoSEQ multiplex PCR assay. TCRdb carries this immuneACCESS record with in-frame sequences only. Its versions omit some clonotypes, under half of them owing to an unresolved V gene in the studies checked, with the rest unexplained. For this sample there are roughly 250,000 clones; roughly 80% appear just once. The ten biggest clones cover more than 9.5% of the sample. Sequenced material: peripheral blood. All receptors come from a woman aged 80 or over with acute or convalescent COVID-19.

The V gene is TRBV21-1, the J gene TRBJ2-7; no check of the table's D call, TRBD1, against the DNA was made. TRBV21-1 is classified as a pseudogene. This CDR3 is built from 21 residues. The CDR3 loop is CASTQCLPSRRGLVLLYEQYF. The CDR3 DNA reads TGTGCCAGCACCCAATGTCTCCCGTCCCGCAGGGGGCTGGTGCTTCTCTACGAGCAGTACTTC.

Comment on this clone: Compared with germline, one end of the junction differs, possibly owing to a read error. The chain couples TRBV11-3 to TRBJ1-5; 8 bases are a match to TRBD1. Looked up from germline, CDR1 is SGHNT and CDR2 is YENEEA. The CDR3 runs to 16 residues. DNA for the CDR3: TGTGCCAGCAGCCTAGACAGGGGTCTTGGCAATCAGCCCCAGCATTTT. This sequence encodes CASSLDRGLGNQPQHF.

The sample holds a few counts of this clone. V usage is TRBV12-3 or TRBV12-4 and J usage is TRBJ1-5, with D perhaps TRBD1 (6 bases). The ends were cut back, 3 bases at V and 7 bases at J, with 7 bases in the middle. There are 12 residues in the CDR3. CDR3 sequence reads: CASSFRGQPQHF. CDR3 DNA sequence: TGTGCCAGCAGTTTTAGGGGGCAGCCCCAGCATTTT.

In this sample, this clone turned up once. The chain recombines TRBV6-5 with TRBJ2-2; 8 positions match TRBD1. This CDR3 has 15 residues. The ends lost 5 bases at V and 5 bases at J; junction bases unmatched: 7. CDR1 is MNHEY, CDR2 SVGAGI, per germline. The DNA of the CDR3 is TGTGCCAGCAGTCAGGACAGGGTTTTTACCGGGGAGCTGTTTTTT. Amino acids: CASSQDRVFTGELFF.

The chain uses TRBV18 and TRBJ1-1; TRBD1 matches 7 bases. After removal of 3 bases from V and 11 bases from J, the junction contained 3 bases not matched to a gene. Germline assignment: CDR1 KGHSH and CDR2 LQKENI. This CDR3 is 11 amino acids long. The CDR3 protein is CASSPDRDAFF. Here the CDR3 DNA reads TGTGCCAGCTCACCCGACAGGGACGCTTTCTTT. Combining the CDR3 with reference TRBV18 and TRBJ1-1 gives the whole variable domain NAGVMQNPRHLVRRRGQEARLRCSPMKGHSHVYWYRQLPEEGLKFMVYLQKENIIDESGMPKERFSAEFPKEGPSILRIQQVVRGDSAAYFCASSPDRDAFFGQGTRLTVV.

The chain uses TRBV12-3 or TRBV12-4 and TRBJ2-7; 8 bases map to TRBD1. CDR3 size: 13 residues. V dropped 4 bases and J dropped 2; count of bases not matched to a gene: 1. Here the CDR3 DNA reads TGTGCCAGCAGTTGGGACAGGCCCTACGAGCAGTACTTC. Translation gives CASSWDRPYEQYF.

A remark on this clone: This specimen includes other DNA sequences encoding the same CDR3. The CDR3 sequence is CASSAGTGGVTGSGNTIYF. The CDR3 coding sequence is TGTGCCAGCAGCGCGGGGACGGGGGGGGTGACAGGCTCTGGAAACACCATATATTTT. The rearrangement links TRBV9 to TRBJ1-3, with a tentative D call TRBD1 (6 bases). This CDR3 spans 19 amino acids. Trimming took off 3 bases at V and 0 bases at J, with 22 bases between the two ends. Looked up from germline, CDR1 is SGDLS and CDR2 is YYNGEE. Combining the CDR3 with reference TRBV9 and TRBJ1-3 gives the whole variable domain DSGVTQTPKHLITATGQRVTLRCSPRSGDLSVYWYQQSLDQGLQFLIQYYNGEERAKGNILERFSAQQFPDLHSELNLSSLELGDSALYFCASSAGTGGVTGSGNTIYFGEGSWLTVV.

V and J are TRBV10-1 and TRBJ2-3; TRBD2 aligns across 10 bases. Germline V gene sequence: CDR1 WNHNN, CDR2 SYGVQD (reference sequence). The CDR3 runs 16 residues. J gave up 2 bases and V 4 bases, and 6 bases lay outside the gene matches. The CDR3 sequence: CASSGISGGSTDTQYF. DNA of the CDR3: TGCGCCAGCAGTGGTATTAGCGGGGGGTCCACAGATACGCAGTATTTT.

The chain combines TRBV7-3 with TRBJ2-1, with D possibly TRBD2 on 7 matching bases. Looked up from germline, CDR1 is SGHTA and CDR2 is FQGTGA. The length of the CDR3 is 13 residues. The V and J ends lost 5 bases and 10 bases respectively, with 15 bases between them. CDR3 sequence reads: CASSPPWGGEQFF. The CDR3 region has the DNA TGTGCCAGCAGCCCCCCGTGGGGGGGCGAGCAGTTCTTC.